This record concerns one TCR beta chain sequence. This record comes from a study of response to subunit inactivated influenza vaccine. TCRdb redid the calling of the RT-PCR reads with MiXCR, one entry per CDR3 protein. The sample yields roughly 500,000 distinct CDR3 sequences, approximately 16% seen once. V was pared by 6 bases and J by 2 bases, with 13 bases of the junction left unmatched. Germline loops: CDR1 MNHNS, CDR2 SASEGT. CDR3 length: 17 amino acids. This TCR was sampled from a man between 50 and 69 years old who received an inactivated influenza vaccine. The material sequenced was CD4+ T cells sorted from PBMCs, taken approximately 25 months after vaccination. The V and J genes are TRBV6-1 and TRBJ2-5; 9 bases are a match to TRBD2. The CDR3 region is CASSPTILAGVQETQYF. The CDR3 nucleotides read TGTGCCAGCAGCCCTACCATTTTAGCGGGGGTACAAGAGACCCAGTACTTC.